Following are 25 T cell receptor beta chains from one sample sequenced in a study. TCRdb redid the calling of the 5' RACE reads with MiXCR, one entry per CDR3 protein. Of over 25,000 distinct CDR3 sequences listed, approximately 25% are singletons. What was sequenced was naive CD4+ T cells sorted from a lymph node. Indicated subset: naive CD4+ T cells, CD4+CD45RA+CD25-. Receptors originate from a female donor with breast cancer.

The rearrangement joins TRBV4-1 to TRBJ2-6; no firm D call. Germline V gives CDR1 MGHRA, CDR2 YSYEKL. CDR3 length: 16 amino acids. Trimming removed 1 base from V and 0 bases from J, with 7 bases in between. In DNA form, the CDR3 reads TGCGCCAGCAGCCAAGTGAGAGTCTCTGGGGCCAACGTCCTGACTTTC. Its translation: CASSQVRVSGANVLTF.

This chain joins TRBV4-2 and TRBJ2-2; 10 bases are shared with TRBD1. Germline V gene lookup returns CDR1 LGHNA and CDR2 YNFKEQ. With 4 bases clipped from V and 5 bases from J, the junction kept 10 bases outside the gene matches. The CDR3 has 17 residues. The chain's CDR3 is CASSLNPGTGVTGELFF. The CDR3 nucleotides read TGTGCCAGCAGCCTAAACCCCGGGACAGGGGTAACCGGGGAGCTGTTTTTT.

This clonotype was picked up a small number of times. This rearrangement joins TRBV7-3 to TRBJ1-6, with TRBD1 identical over 7 bases. Germline CDR1 reads SGHTA; CDR2 reads FQGTGA. This CDR3 region has 14 residues. Trimming took 4 bases from V and 7 from J; bases not matched to a gene: 4. CDR3 DNA sequence: TGTGCCAGCAGCTCACAGGGGCAGAATTCACCCCTCCACTTT. Translated: CASSSQGQNSPLHF.

This clonotype was observed once. Possible read error: a much larger clone is one base away. The chain combines TRBV20-1 with TRBJ2-3, with D possibly TRBD2 on 5 matching bases. The CDR3 length is 14 residues. CDR1 and CDR2 (germline): DFQATT, SNEGSKA (reference sequence). The CDR3 DNA reads as TGCGGTGCTAGTGAGGGAGATCCTGCAGATACGCAGTATTTT. This gives the protein CGASEGDPADTQYF.

This clonotype was found once. The rearrangement uses TRBV5-6 and TRBJ2-3, with D possibly being TRBD1 (6 bases). V was trimmed by 4 bases and J by 9 bases, leaving 21 bases between them. The CDR3 consists of 15 residues. Looked up from germline, CDR1 is SGHDT and CDR2 is YYEEEE. The CDR3 DNA reads as TGTGCCAGCAGCACGATTCTACAGGGTAGAGGGACGCAGTATTTT. Translated: CASSTILQGRGTQYF.

This clonotype occurred many times. The rearrangement uses TRBV2 and TRBJ2-7; D is ambiguous. V lost 6 bases and J lost 2, with 14 bases in between. Germline CDR1 is SNHLY and CDR2 is FYNNEI. This CDR3 is built from 14 residues. The CDR3 DNA reads TGTGCCAGCAGCGATTCTAGACCCCCCTACGAGCAGTACTTC. Translating gives CASSDSRPPYEQYF.

This clonotype has at least ten counts. This sequence joins TRBV7-2 and TRBJ1-6; D not certain. The CDR3 runs to 13 residues. The V gene's germline CDR1 is SGHTA and CDR2 FQGNSA. V shed 8 bases and J shed 8 bases, with 13 bases lying between them. The CDR3 DNA reads TGTGCCAGCGGGTTGTCCATTGATTCACCCCTCCACTTT. This sequence encodes CASGLSIDSPLHF.

V and J are TRBV7-3 and TRBJ2-3, with TRBD2 matching 11 bases. Germline assignment: CDR1 SGHTA and CDR2 FQGTGA. V dropped 5 bases and J dropped 3; count of bases not matched to a gene: 4. The CDR3 has 15 residues. The CDR3, as DNA: TGTGCCAGCAGCACCACTAGCGGGAGAACAGATACGCAGTATTTT. Its protein is CASSTTSGRTDTQYF.

This clonotype appeared many times. The rearrangement links TRBV5-1 to TRBJ2-1; the match to TRBD1 covers 11 bases. This CDR3 is 14 amino acids long. The V gene end was trimmed by 7 bases and the J gene end by 6 bases; junction bases not matched to a gene: 6. Germline-derived CDR1 and CDR2 are SGHRS and YFSETQ. CDR3 nucleotide sequence: TGCGCCAGCCACCGGGGGACAGGGGGCAATGAGCAGTTCTTC. Translating it yields CASHRGTGGNEQFF. The full variable domain, in which reference TRBV5-1 and TRBJ2-1 provide the parts outside the CDR3, is KAGVTQTPRYLIKTRGQQVTLSCSPISGHRSVSWYQQTPGQGLQFLFEYFSETQRNKGNFPGRFSGRQFSNSRSEMNVSTLELGDSALYLCASHRGTGGNEQFFGPGTRLTVL.

This clonotype was seen repeatedly, ten times or more. The gene calls are TRBV4-2 and TRBJ1-5; D may be TRBD1 (5 bases). Trimming pared 3 bases from V and 5 bases from J, leaving 14 bases between. CDR1 is LGHNA, CDR2 YNFKEQ, per germline. The CDR3 sequence is 15 residues long. The CDR3 here is CASSQTGRVYQPQHF. CDR3 nucleotides: TGTGCCAGCAGCCAGACCGGCAGGGTGTATCAGCCCCAGCATTTT.

The V call is TRBV24-1, the J call TRBJ2-5; TRBD2 matches 10 bases. The V and J ends lost 3 bases and 4 bases, in that order; junction bases with no gene match: 10. The CDR3 has 17 amino acids. The V gene's germline CDR1 is KGHDR and CDR2 SFDVKD. The CDR3 is CATSDPVTSGLRETQYF. CDR3 nucleotide sequence: TGTGCCACCAGTGATCCAGTGACTAGCGGGCTACGAGAGACCCAGTACTTC.

This clonotype was counted between two and nine times. The V and J genes are TRBV7-6 and TRBJ2-3; 7 bases agree with TRBD1. Per germline, CDR1 SGHVS and CDR2 FNYEAQ. J was trimmed by 0 bases and V by 0 bases; bases with no gene match: 3. This CDR3 spans 16 amino acids. The DNA for the CDR3 is TGTGCCAGCAGCTTAGCGGGACAGACTAGCACAGATACGCAGTATTTT. Encoded protein: CASSLAGQTSTDTQYF.

This clonotype was detected only a few times. J is TRBJ2-1 and V is TRBV4-2, with D maybe TRBD1 (6 bases). The CDR3 is 16 residues long. Trimming pared 1 base from V and 8 bases from J, leaving 18 bases between. Germline CDR1 reads LGHNA; CDR2 reads YNFKEQ. CDR3 region: CASSQGPGVAGDEQFF. The CDR3 DNA reads as TGTGCCAGCAGCCAAGGTCCAGGGGTTGCTGGGGATGAGCAGTTCTTC.

This clonotype has ten or more counts. This chain links TRBV7-8 with TRBJ1-5; D is ambiguous. CDR3 length: 16 amino acids. Germline V gene lookup returns CDR1 SGHVS and CDR2 FQNEAQ. Trimming shortened V by 0 bases and J by 4 bases, and 13 bases separated the two germline ends. The CDR3 DNA reads as TGTGCCAGCAGCTTAGCGCGTTGGCAGCTAAATCAGCCCCAGCATTTT. Translating it yields CASSLARWQLNQPQHF.

This clonotype came up a few times. In DNA, the CDR3 is TGCGCCAGCAGCTTGTACGGGGACCATGAAAAACTGTTTTTT. Its translation is CASSLYGDHEKLFF. The rearrangement uses TRBV5-1 and TRBJ1-4; tentatively, D is TRBD1 (5 bases). This CDR3 has 14 residues. CDR1 is SGHRS and CDR2 is YFSETQ in the germline V gene. The germline V and J ends were trimmed by 1 base and 6 bases, with 10 bases remaining between them. The full variable domain, its missing parts supplied by reference TRBV5-1 and TRBJ1-4, is KAGVTQTPRYLIKTRGQQVTLSCSPISGHRSVSWYQQTPGQGLQFLFEYFSETQRNKGNFPGRFSGRQFSNSRSEMNVSTLELGDSALYLCASSLYGDHEKLFFGSGTQLSVL.

This clonotype appeared a few times. The chain combines TRBV5-1 with TRBJ1-4, with a possible D match to TRBD1 (6 bases). Germline-derived CDR1 and CDR2 are SGHRS and YFSETQ. The V and J ends lost 3 bases and 7 bases respectively, with 13 bases between them. This CDR3 has 14 amino acids. CDR3 bases: TGCGCCAGCAGCTCAGGGGAGCGTGGTGAAAAACTGTTTTTT. Its translation is CASSSGERGEKLFF.

The rearrangement uses TRBV13 and TRBJ1-1; D gene uncertain. CDR3 length: 12 residues. In germline, CDR1 is PRHDT, CDR2 FYEKMQ (reference sequence). Deletions cut 4 bases from V and 3 bases from J, with 6 bases between. CDR3 bases: TGTGCCAGCAGCTCACAGCACACTGAAGCTTTCTTT. Translating it yields CASSSQHTEAFF.

The chain uses TRBV7-9 and TRBJ1-5; the D gene is possibly TRBD1 (6 bases). Germline CDR1 is SEHNR and CDR2 is FQNEAQ (reference sequence). Trimming stripped 0 bases from V and 1 base from J, with 13 bases between. The length of the CDR3 is 17 residues. As DNA, the CDR3 is TGTGCCAGCAGCTTAGCTCTGACAGGAGAGAGCAATCAGCCCCAGCATTTT. Translation: CASSLALTGESNQPQHF.

The chain has TRBV7-2 and TRBJ2-1; 7 nucleotides agree with TRBD2. J lost 9 bases, V lost 1 base, and 0 bases had no gene match. The CDR3 consists of 12 residues. Germline V gene sequence: CDR1 SGHTA, CDR2 FQGNSA. The CDR3 protein is CASSLGGGEQFF. Written as DNA, the CDR3 is TGTGCCAGCAGCTTAGGGGGGGGTGAGCAGTTCTTC.

In this sample, this clonotype turned up a few times. The chain is built from TRBV3-1 and TRBJ2-1; TRBD2 matches 10 bases. This CDR3 has 16 residues. The junction had 11 bases not matched to a gene; V was cut back by 4 bases and J by 8 bases. CDR1 is LGHDT and CDR2 is YNNKEL in the germline V gene (reference sequence). The CDR3 nucleotides read TGTGCCAGCAGCCCGAGCGGGAGGGTCCCCTTGGATGAGCAGTTCTTC. Translated: CASSPSGRVPLDEQFF.

The chain uses TRBV12-3 or TRBV12-4 and TRBJ2-5; the D gene could be TRBD1 or TRBD2 (6 bases each). The CDR3 runs 15 residues. The ends were cut back, 2 bases at V and 5 bases at J, with 15 bases in the middle. CDR3 residues: CASSLYGGNKETQYF. The CDR3 nucleotides are TGTGCCAGCAGTTTATACGGGGGCAACAAGGAGACCCAGTACTTC.

V is TRBV7-3 and J is TRBJ2-1; D possibly matches TRBD1 or TRBD2 (6 bases each). With 5 bases removed from V and 7 bases from J, the gap between germline ends came to 21 bases. Per germline, CDR1 SGHTA and CDR2 FQGTGA. The CDR3 is 16 residues long. As DNA, the CDR3 is TGTGCCAGCAGCCCTGGTGGGGGGCCCATATCGAATGAGCAGTTCTTC. Protein: CASSPGGGPISNEQFF.

The chain links TRBV4-1 to TRBJ2-1; 8 nucleotides align to TRBD2. CDR3 length: 17 amino acids. V was pared by 0 bases and J by 5 bases, with 9 bases of the junction left unmatched. The germline V gene has CDR1 MGHRA and CDR2 YSYEKL. The CDR3 spells CASSQDPGGPWDNEQFF. The CDR3 nucleotides read TGCGCCAGCAGCCAAGATCCGGGAGGGCCTTGGGACAATGAGCAGTTCTTC.

This clonotype was observed a few times. The chain carries TRBV9 and TRBJ2-2; D is possibly TRBD1 (6 bases). Germline-derived CDR1 and CDR2 are SGDLS and YYNGEE. The CDR3 consists of 17 residues. Trimming cost V 2 bases and J 4 bases, with 18 bases left between them. CDR3 in amino acids: CASSVIPDSGFTGELFF. The CDR3, as DNA: TGTGCCAGCAGCGTTATACCGGACAGCGGCTTCACCGGGGAGCTGTTTTTT.

There are many counts of this clonotype. The chain couples TRBV6-1 to TRBJ2-6; 8 bases map to TRBD2. Trimming took 2 bases from V and 0 from J; bases not matched to a gene: 6. This CDR3 spans 18 amino acids. Germline V CDR1 and CDR2: MNHNS, SASEGT. CDR3 protein: CASSERGSGVSGANVLTF. In DNA, the CDR3 is TGTGCCAGCAGTGAACGTGGTAGCGGGGTCTCTGGGGCCAACGTCCTGACTTTC.